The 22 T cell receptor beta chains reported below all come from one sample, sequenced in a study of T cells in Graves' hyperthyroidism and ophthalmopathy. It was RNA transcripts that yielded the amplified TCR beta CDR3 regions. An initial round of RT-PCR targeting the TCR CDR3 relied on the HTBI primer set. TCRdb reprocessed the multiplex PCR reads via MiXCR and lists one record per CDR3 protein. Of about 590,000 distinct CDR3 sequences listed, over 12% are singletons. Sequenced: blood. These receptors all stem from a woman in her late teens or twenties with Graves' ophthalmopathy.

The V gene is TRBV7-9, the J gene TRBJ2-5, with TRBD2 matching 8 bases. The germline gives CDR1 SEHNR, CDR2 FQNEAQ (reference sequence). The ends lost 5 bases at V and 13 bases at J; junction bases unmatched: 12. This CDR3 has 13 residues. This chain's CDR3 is CASSPGIAGSMYF. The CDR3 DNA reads TGTGCCAGCAGCCCCGGGATAGCGGGGTCGATGTACTTC.

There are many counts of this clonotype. The CDR3 region has the DNA TGTGCCAGCAGCTTTATGGGGTCTGCTACCGAGCAGTACTTC. It yields the protein CASSFMGSATEQYF. The rearrangement links TRBV11-2 to TRBJ2-7; D remains unclear. This CDR3 has 14 amino acids. Trimming removed 3 bases at V and 6 bases at J, with 15 bases between. Germline V gene sequence: CDR1 SGHAT, CDR2 FQNNGV.

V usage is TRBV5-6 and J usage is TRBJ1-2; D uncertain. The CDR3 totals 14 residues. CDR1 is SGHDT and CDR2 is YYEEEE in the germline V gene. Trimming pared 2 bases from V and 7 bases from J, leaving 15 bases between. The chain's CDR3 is CASSLFSGTRGYTF. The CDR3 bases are TGTGCCAGCAGCTTATTCTCAGGTACTCGTGGCTACACCTTC.

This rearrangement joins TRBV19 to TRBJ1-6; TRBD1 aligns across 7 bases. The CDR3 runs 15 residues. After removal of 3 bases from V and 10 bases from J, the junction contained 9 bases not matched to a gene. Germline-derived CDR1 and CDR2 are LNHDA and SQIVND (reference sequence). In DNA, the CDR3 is TGTGCCAGTAGTATTGGATGGGACAGACCGTCACCCCTCCACTTT. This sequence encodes CASSIGWDRPSPLHF.

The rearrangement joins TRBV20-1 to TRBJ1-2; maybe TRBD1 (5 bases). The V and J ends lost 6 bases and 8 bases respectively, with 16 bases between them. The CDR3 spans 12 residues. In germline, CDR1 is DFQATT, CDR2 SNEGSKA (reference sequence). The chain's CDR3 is CSAPPGSGGYTF. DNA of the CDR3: TGCAGTGCCCCCCCAGGGTCTGGGGGCTACACCTTC.

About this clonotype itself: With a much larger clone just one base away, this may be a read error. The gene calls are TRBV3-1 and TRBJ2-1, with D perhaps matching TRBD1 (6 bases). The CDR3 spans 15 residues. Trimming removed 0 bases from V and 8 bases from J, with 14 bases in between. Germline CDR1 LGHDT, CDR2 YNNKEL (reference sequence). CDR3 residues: CASSQERQEAHEQFF. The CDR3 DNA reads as TGTGCCAGCAGCCAAGAAAGACAGGAGGCCCATGAGCAGTTCTTC.

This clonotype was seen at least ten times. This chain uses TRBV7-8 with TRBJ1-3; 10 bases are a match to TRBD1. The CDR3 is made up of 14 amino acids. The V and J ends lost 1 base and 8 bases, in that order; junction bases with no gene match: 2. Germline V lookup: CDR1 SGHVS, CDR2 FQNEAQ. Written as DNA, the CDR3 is TGTGCCAGCAGCTTAGGGACAGGGGGTTACACCATATATTTT. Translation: CASSLGTGGYTIYF.

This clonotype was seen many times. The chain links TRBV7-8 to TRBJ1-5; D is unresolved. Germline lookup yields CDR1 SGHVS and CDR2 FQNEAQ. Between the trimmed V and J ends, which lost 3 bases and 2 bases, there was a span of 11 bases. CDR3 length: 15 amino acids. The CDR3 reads CASSLERLGNQPQHF. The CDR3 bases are TGTGCCAGCAGCTTGGAGAGGCTCGGCAATCAGCCCCAGCATTTT. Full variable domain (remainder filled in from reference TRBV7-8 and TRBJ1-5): GAGVSQSPRYKVAKRGQDVALRCDPISGHVSLFWYQQALGQGPEFLTYFQNEAQLDKSGLPSDRFFAERPEGSVSTLKIQRTQQEDSAVYLCASSLERLGNQPQHFGDGTRLSIL.

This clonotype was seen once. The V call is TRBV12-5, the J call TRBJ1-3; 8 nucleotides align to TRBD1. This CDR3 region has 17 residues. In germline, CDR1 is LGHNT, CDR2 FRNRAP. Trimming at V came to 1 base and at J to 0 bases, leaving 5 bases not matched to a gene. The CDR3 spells CASGLGRGPGSGNTIYF. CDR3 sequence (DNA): TGTGCTAGTGGTTTGGGCAGGGGGCCTGGCTCTGGAAACACCATATATTTT. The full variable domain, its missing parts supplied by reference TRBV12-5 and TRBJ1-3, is DARVTQTPRHKVTEMGQEVTMRCQPILGHNTVFWYRQTMMQGLELLAYFRNRAPLDDSGMPKDRFSAEMPDATLATLKIQPSEPRDSAVYFCASGLGRGPGSGNTIYFGEGSWLTVV.

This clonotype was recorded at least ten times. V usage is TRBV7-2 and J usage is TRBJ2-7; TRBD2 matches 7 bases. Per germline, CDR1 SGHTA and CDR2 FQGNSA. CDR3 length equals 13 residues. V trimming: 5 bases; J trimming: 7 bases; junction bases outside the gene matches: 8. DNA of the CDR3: TGTGCCAGCAGCCTGGGCGGGAGAAGAGAGCAGTACTTC. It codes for CASSLGGRREQYF. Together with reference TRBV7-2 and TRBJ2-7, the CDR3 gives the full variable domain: GAGVSQSPSNKVTEKGKDVELRCDPISGHTALYWYRQSLGQGLEFLIYFQGNSAPDKSGLPSDRFSAERTGGSVSTLTIQRTQQEDSAVYLCASSLGGRREQYFGPGTRLTVT.

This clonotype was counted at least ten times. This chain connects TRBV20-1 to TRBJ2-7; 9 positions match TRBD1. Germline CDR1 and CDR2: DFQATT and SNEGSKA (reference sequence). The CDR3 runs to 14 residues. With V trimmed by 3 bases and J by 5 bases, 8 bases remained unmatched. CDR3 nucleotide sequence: TGCAGTGCTAGGGTGACAGGGGGTCGGGACGAGCAGTACTTC. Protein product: CSARVTGGRDEQYF.

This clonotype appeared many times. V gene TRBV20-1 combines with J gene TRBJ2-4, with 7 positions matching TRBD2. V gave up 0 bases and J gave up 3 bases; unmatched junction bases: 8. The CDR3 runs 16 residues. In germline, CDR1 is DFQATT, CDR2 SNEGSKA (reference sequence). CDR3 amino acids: CSARESIGGSKNIQYF. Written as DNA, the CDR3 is TGCAGTGCTAGAGAATCGATCGGCGGGAGCAAAAACATTCAGTACTTC.

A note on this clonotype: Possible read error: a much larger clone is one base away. The CDR3 here is CTSGLGVEPGNTIYF. DNA for the CDR3: TGTACCAGCGGATTAGGGGTCGAGCCTGGAAACACCATATATTTT. This rearrangement joins TRBV5-1 to TRBJ1-3, with a possible D match to TRBD1 (5 bases). Germline V gene lookup returns CDR1 SGHRS and CDR2 YFSETQ. The CDR3 extends over 15 amino acids. Supplemented by reference TRBV5-1 and TRBJ1-3, the full variable domain reads KAGVTQTPRYLIKTRGQQVTLSCSPISGHRSVSWYQQTPGQGLQFLFEYFSETQRNKGNFPGRFSGRQFSNSRSEMNVSTLELGDSALYLCTSGLGVEPGNTIYFGEGSWLTVV.

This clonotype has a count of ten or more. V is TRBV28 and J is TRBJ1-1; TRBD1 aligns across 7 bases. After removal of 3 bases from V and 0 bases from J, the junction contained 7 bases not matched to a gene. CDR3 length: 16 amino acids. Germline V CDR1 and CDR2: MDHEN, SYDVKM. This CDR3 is CASSFPPTGLNTEAFF. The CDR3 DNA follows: TGTGCCAGCAGTTTCCCGCCGACAGGGTTGAACACTGAAGCTTTCTTT.

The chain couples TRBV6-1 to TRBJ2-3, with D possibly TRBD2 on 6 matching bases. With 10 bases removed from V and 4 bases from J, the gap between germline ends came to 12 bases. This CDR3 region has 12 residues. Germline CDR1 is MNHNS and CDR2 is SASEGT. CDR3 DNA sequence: TGTGCCACCAAAGCGGGCCCAGATACGCAGTATTTT. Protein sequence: CATKAGPDTQYF.

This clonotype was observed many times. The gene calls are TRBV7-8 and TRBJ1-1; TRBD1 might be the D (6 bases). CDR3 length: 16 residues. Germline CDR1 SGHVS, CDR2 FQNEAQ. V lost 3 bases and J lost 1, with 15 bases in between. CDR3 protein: CASSLANQGWNTEAFF. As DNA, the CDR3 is TGTGCCAGCAGCTTGGCCAACCAGGGGTGGAACACTGAAGCTTTCTTT. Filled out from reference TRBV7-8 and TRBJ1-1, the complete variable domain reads GAGVSQSPRYKVAKRGQDVALRCDPISGHVSLFWYQQALGQGPEFLTYFQNEAQLDKSGLPSDRFFAERPEGSVSTLKIQRTQQEDSAVYLCASSLANQGWNTEAFFGQGTRLTVV.

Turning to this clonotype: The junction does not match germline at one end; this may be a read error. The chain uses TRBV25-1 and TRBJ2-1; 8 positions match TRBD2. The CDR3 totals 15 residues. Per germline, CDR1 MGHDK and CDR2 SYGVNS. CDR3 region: CASSHGTSGYNGQFF. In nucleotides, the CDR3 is TGTGCCAGCAGCCACGGCACTAGCGGATACAATGGGCAGTTCTTC.

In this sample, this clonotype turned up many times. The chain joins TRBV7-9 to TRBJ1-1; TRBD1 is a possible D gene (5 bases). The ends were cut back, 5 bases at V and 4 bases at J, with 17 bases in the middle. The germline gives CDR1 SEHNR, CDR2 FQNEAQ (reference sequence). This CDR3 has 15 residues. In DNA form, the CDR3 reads TGTGCCAGCAGCCCAGCGGGGGTTGTAGTCACTGAAGCTTTCTTT. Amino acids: CASSPAGVVVTEAFF.

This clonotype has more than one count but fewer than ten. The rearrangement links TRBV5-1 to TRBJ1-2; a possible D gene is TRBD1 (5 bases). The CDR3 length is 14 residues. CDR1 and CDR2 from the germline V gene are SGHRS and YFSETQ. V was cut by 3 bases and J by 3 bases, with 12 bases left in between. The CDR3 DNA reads TGCGCCAGCAGCTCGGGGGTAGGAGACTATGGCTACACCTTC. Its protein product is CASSSGVGDYGYTF.

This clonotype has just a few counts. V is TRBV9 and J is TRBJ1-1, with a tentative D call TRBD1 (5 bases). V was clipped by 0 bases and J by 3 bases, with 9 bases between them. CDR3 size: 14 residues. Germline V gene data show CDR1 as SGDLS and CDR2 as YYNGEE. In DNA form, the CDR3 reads TGTGCCAGCAGCGTAGGGGGGGGGGACACTGAAGCTTTCTTT. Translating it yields CASSVGGGDTEAFF.

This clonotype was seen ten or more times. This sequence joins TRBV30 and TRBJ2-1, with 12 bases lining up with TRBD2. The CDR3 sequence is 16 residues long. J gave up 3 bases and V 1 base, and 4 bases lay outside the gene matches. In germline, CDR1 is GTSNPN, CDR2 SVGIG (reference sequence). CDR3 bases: TGTGCCTGGAGTGGACTAGCGGGAGTTCGCTACAATGAGCAGTTCTTC. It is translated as CAWSGLAGVRYNEQFF.

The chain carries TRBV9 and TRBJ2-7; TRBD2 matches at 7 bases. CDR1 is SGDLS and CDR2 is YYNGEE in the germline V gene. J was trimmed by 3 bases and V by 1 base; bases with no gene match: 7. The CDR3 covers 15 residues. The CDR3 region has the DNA TGTGCCAGCAGCGTATCAGGCGGGAGCCTCTACGAGCAGTACTTC. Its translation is CASSVSGGSLYEQYF.